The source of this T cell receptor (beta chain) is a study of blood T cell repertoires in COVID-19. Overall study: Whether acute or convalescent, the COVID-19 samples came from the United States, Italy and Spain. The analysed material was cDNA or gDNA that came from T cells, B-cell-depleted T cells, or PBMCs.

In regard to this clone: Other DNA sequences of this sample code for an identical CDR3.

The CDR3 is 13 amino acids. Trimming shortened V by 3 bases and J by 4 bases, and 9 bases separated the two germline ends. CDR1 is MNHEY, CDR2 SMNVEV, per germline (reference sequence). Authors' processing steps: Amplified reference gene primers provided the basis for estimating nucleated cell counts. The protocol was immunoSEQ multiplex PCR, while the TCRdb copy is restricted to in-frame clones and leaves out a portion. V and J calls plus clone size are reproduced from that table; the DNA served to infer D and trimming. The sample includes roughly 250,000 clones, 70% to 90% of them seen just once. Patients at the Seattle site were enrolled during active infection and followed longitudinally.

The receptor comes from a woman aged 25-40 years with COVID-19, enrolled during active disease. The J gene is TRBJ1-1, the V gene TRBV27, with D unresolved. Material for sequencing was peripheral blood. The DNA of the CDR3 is TGTGCCAGCAGTTTGGGCCGGGGCACTGAAGCTTTCTTT. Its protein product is CASSLGRGTEAFF.